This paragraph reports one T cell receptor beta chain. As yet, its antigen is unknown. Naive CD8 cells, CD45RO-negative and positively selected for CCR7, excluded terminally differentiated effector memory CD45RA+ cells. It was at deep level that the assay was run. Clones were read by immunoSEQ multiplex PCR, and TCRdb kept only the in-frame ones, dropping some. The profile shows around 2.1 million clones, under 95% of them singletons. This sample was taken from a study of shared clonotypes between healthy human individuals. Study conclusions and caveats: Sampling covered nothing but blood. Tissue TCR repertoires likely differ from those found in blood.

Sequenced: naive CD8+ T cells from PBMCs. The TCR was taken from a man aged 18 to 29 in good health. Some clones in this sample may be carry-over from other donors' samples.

CDR3: CAWSEYSGWAYGYTF. In nucleotides, the CDR3 is TGTGCCTGGAGTGAATATTCTGGCTGGGCCTATGGCTACACCTTC. The chain carries TRBV30 and TRBJ1-2; D is unresolved. In germline, CDR1 is GTSNPN, CDR2 SVGIG (reference sequence). CDR3 length equals 15 residues. The V gene lost 1 base and the J gene lost 4 bases, with 16 bases spanning the gap.